Listed here are 3 T cell receptor beta chains from one sample, sequenced in a study of regulatory T cells in long-lasting Graves disease. Sample time point: newly diagnosed GD, antithyroid drugs for less than 3 months. Isolated PBMC RNA provided the starting material for the TCR library. The authors built TCR beta libraries using iRepertoire HTBI primers and Arm-PCR of CDR3 regions. TCRdb used MiXCR to reprocess the multiplex PCR reads, holding one entry per CDR3 protein. The sample has about 560,000 distinct CDR3 sequences; around 16% are singletons. Separately, the same data were catalogued under a study of T cells in Graves' hyperthyroidism and ophthalmopathy.

This specimen was peripheral blood mononuclear cells (PBMCs), taken at new diagnosis, from a patient treated with antithyroid drugs. The receptors shown here come from a young man with Graves disease.

Many counts were recorded for this clonotype. This sequence joins TRBV11-2 and TRBJ2-1; tentatively, D is TRBD1 (5 bases). Per germline, CDR1 SGHAT and CDR2 FQNNGV. The CDR3 loop spans 15 amino acids. Trimming removed 5 bases from V and 0 bases from J, with 11 bases in between. The CDR3 DNA reads as TGTGCCAGCAGCCCAGGGATAAGCTCCTACAATGAGCAGTTCTTC. Its translation is CASSPGISSYNEQFF.

Note on this clonotype: This may be a read error: a much more frequent sequence differs by one nucleotide. This chain joins TRBV20-1 and TRBJ2-7; TRBD1 matches 7 bases. Germline CDR1 and CDR2: DFQATT and SNEGSKA (reference sequence). This CDR3 has 14 residues. After removal of 3 bases from V and 2 bases from J, the junction contained 7 bases not matched to a gene. The CDR3 loop is CSASDLQGPYEQYF. The CDR3, as DNA: TGCAGTGCTAGCGATCTACAGGGGCCCTACGAGCAGTACTTC.

The CDR3 coding sequence is TGTGCCAGCGGCCCAACAGGGAGAACAGATACGCAGTATTTT. Translating gives CASGPTGRTDTQYF. The chain recombines TRBV27 with TRBJ2-3, with TRBD1 as a possible D gene (6 bases). The CDR3 length is 14 residues. Germline V gene sequence: CDR1 MNHEY, CDR2 SMNVEV (reference sequence). V was trimmed by 8 bases and J by 3 bases, leaving 15 bases between them.